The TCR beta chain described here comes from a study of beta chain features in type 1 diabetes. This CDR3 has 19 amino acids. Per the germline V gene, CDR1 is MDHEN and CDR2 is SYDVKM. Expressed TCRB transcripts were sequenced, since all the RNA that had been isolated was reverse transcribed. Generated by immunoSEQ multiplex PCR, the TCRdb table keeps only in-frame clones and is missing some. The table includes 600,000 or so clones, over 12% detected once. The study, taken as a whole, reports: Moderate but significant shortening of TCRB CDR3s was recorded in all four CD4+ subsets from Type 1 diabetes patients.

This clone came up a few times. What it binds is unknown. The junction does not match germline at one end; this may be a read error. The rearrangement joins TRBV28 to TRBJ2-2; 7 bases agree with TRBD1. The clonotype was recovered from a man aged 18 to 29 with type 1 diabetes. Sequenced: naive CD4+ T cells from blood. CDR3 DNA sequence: TGTGCCAGCAGTTTTCTTATTTCCCTAGGGGGCTCAAACAGCGGGGAGCTGTTTTTT. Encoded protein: CASSFLISLGGSNSGELFF.